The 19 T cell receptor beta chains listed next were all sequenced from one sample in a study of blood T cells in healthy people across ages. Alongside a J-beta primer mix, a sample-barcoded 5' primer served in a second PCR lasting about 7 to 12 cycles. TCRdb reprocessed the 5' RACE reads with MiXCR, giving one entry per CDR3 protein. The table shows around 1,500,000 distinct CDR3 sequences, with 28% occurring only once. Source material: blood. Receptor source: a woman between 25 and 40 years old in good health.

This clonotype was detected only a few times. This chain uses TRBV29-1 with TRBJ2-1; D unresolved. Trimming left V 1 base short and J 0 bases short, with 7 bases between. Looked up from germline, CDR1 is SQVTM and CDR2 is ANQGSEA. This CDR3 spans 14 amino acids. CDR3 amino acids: CSVEVFSSYNEQFF. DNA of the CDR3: TGCAGCGTTGAAGTATTTAGCTCCTACAATGAGCAGTTCTTC.

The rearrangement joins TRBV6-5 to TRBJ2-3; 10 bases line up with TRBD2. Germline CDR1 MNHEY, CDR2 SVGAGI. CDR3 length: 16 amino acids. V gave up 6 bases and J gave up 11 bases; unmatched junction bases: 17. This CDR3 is CASSRASGGSYNEQYF. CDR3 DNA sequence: TGTGCCAGCAGCCGAGCTAGCGGGGGTTCCTACAATGAGCAGTATTTT.

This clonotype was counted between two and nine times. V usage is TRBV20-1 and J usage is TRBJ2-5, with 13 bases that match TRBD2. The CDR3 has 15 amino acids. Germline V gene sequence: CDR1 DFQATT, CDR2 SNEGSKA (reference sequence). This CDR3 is CRVPMGLAGKETQYF. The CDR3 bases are TGCAGGGTACCTATGGGACTAGCGGGAAAAGAGACCCAGTACTTC.

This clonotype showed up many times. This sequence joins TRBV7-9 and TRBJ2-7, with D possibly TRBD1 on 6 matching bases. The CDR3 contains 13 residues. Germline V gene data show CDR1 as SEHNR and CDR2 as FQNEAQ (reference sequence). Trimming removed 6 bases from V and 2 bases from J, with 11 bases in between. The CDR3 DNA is TGTGCCAGCAGTGGCAGGGGACCCTACGAGCAGTACTTC. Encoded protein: CASSGRGPYEQYF.

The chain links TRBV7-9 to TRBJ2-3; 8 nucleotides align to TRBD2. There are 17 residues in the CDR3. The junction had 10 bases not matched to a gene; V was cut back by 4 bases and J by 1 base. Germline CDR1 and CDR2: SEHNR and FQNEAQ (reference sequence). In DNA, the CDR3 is TGTGCCAGCAGCTCTGATCCGGGACTAGGGGGCACAGATACGCAGTATTTT. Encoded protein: CASSSDPGLGGTDTQYF.

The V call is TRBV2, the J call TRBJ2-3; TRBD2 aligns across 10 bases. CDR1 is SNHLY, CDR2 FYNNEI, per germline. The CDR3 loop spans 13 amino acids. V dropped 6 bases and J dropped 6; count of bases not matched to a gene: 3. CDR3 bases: TGTGCCAGCAGGGAGACTAGCGGGGATACGCAGTATTTT. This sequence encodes CASRETSGDTQYF.

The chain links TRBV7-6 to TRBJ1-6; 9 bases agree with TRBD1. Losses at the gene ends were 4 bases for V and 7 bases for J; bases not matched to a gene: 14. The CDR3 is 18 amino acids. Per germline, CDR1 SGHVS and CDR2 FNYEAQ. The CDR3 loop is CASSSRPTTGTGNSPLHF. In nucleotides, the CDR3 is TGTGCCAGCAGCTCGAGACCCACTACCGGGACAGGGAATTCACCCCTCCACTTT.

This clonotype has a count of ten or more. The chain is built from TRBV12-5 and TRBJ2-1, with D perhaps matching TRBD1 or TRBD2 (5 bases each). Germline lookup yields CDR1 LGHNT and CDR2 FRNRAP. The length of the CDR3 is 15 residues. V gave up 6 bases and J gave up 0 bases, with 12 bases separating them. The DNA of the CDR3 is TGTGCTAGTGGGTGGGGGATGAGCTCCTACAATGAGCAGTTCTTC. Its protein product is CASGWGMSSYNEQFF.

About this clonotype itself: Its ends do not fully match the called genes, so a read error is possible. CDR3 protein: CASSEDETAHGHTF. CDR3 bases: TGTGCCAGCAGTGAAGATGAGACAGCACATGGCCACACCTTC. The chain has TRBV2 and TRBJ1-2; perhaps TRBD1 as D (5 bases). The CDR3 totals 14 residues. The germline gives CDR1 SNHLY, CDR2 FYNNEI.

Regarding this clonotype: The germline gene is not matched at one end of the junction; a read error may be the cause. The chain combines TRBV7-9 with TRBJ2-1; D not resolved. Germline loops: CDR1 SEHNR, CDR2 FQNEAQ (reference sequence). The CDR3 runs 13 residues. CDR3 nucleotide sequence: TGTGCCAGCAGCTTAGAAAACGGAGCTGAGCAATTCTTC. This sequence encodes CASSLENGAEQFF.

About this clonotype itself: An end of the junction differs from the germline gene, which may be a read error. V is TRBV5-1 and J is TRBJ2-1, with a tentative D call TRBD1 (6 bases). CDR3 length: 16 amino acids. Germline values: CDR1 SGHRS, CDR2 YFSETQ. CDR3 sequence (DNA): TGCGCCAGCAGCTTGTCCCGGGACATGGGATACAAGGAGCAGTTCTTC. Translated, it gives CASSLSRDMGYKEQFF.

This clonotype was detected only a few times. As DNA, the CDR3 is TGTGCCAGCAGTCCGAAGGGAGGGGCGAACACTGAAGCTTTCTTT. Amino acids: CASSPKGGANTEAFF. The chain combines TRBV28 with TRBJ1-1; possible D gene TRBD1, 5 bases. The CDR3 consists of 15 residues. Trimming removed 5 bases at V and 1 base at J, with 14 bases between. CDR1 MDHEN and CDR2 SYDVKM come from the germline V gene.

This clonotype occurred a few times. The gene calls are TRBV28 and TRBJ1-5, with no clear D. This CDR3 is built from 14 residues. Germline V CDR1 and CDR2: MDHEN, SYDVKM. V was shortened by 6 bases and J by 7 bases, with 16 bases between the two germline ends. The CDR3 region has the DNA TGTGCCAGCAGACTCGTTACGTCGGGGCAGCCCCAGCATTTT. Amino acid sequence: CASRLVTSGQPQHF.

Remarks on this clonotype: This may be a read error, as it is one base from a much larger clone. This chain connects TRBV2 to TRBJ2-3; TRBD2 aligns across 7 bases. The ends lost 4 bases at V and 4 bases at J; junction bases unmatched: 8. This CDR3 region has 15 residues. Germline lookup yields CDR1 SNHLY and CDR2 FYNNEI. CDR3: CASSAIGRSADTQYF. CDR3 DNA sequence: TGTGCCAGCAGTGCTATCGGGAGGAGCGCAGATACGCAGTATTTT. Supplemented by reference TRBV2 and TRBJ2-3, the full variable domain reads EPEVTQTPSHQVTQMGQEVILRCVPISNHLYFYWYRQILGQKVEFLVSFYNNEISEKSEIFDDQFSVERPDGSNFTLKIRSTKLEDSAMYFCASSAIGRSADTQYFGPGTRLTVL.

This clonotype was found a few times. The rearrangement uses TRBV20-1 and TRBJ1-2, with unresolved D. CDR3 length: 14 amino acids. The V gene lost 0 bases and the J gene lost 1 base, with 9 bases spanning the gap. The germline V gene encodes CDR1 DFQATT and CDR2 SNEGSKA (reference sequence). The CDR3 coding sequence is TGCAGTGCTAGAGAATTGAAGGATAACTATGGCTACACCTTC. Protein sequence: CSARELKDNYGYTF.

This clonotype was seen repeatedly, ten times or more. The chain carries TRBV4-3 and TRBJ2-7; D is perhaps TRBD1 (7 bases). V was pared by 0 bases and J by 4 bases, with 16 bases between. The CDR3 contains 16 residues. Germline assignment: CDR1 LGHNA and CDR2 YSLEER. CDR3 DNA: TGCGCCAGCAGCCAAGAACCCTGGCAGGGGGGTTACGAGCAGTACTTC. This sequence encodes CASSQEPWQGGYEQYF.

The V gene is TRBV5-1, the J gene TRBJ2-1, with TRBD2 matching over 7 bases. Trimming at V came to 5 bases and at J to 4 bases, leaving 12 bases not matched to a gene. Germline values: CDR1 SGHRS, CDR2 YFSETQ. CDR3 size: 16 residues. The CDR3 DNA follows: TGCGCCAGCAGTCGAAGGGCGGGAGTAGTATACAATGAGCAGTTCTTC. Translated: CASSRRAGVVYNEQFF.

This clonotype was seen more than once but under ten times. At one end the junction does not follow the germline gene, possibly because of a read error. CDR3 DNA sequence: TGTGCCGGCAGCTCCCGGGGGGGAGAGACCCAGTACTTC. Encoded protein: CAGSSRGGETQYF. The genes are TRBV7-9 and TRBJ2-5; 8 bases are a match to TRBD2. The CDR3 runs 13 residues. Germline V gives CDR1 SEHNR, CDR2 FQNEAQ (reference sequence). Full variable domain (missing parts from reference TRBV7-9 and TRBJ2-5): DTGVSQNPRHKITKRGQNVTFRCDPISEHNRLYWYRQTLGQGPEFLTYFQNEAQLEKSRLLSDRFSAERPKGSFSTLEIQRTEQGDSAMYLCAGSSRGGETQYFGPGTRLLVL.

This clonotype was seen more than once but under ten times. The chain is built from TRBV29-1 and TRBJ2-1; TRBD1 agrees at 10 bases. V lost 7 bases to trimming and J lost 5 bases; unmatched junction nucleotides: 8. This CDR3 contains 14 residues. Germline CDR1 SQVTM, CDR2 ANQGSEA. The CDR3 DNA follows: TGCAGCGCCGTGACAGGGGGCGTAAACAATGAGCAGTTCTTC. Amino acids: CSAVTGGVNNEQFF.